This TCR beta chain was observed in a study of vaccination and CD4 T cells after COVID-19. Overall study context: In the convalescent group, nasal swab PCR was SARS-CoV-2 positive; fewer than ten cases were mild and one severe. Investigators drew the post-COVID samples a median roughly 99 days after diagnosis, with a range of 35 to 161. Cellular stimulation was performed using overlapping spike peptides derived from SARS-CoV-2, HCoV-NL63, HCoV-OC43 and HCoV-229E.

Sample treatment: approximately 9-day PBMC culture with coronavirus spike peptide pools or control peptides (ViraFEST assay). The Oncomine TCR Beta short-read assay was what sequenced the DNA obtained from cultured CD4+ T cells. From cultured CD4+ T cells, genomic DNA was extracted. From the PCR reads, TCRdb called clonotypes with MiXCR, one entry per CDR3 protein. Counted here are roughly 15,000 distinct CDR3 sequences, 73% occurring once; the ten biggest clones make up about 4.6%. Remarks on this clonotype: Its antigen remains unknown.

The clonotype was recovered from a human donor who had recovered from COVID-19. Sequencing used CD4+ T cells from blood, cultured in vitro.

The CDR3 protein is CASSRGTSGRAYNEQFF. CDR3 sequence (DNA): TGTGCCAGCAGTCGAGGGACTAGCGGGAGAGCCTACAATGAGCAGTTCTTC. This chain links TRBV6-1 with TRBJ2-1; 14 bases agree with TRBD2. V was clipped by 5 bases and J by 2 bases; unmatched bases: 5. This CDR3 spans 17 amino acids. The germline V gene encodes CDR1 MNHNS and CDR2 SASEGT.